This TCR beta chain was retrieved from a study of blood T cell repertoires in COVID-19. TCRdb's copy holds only in-frame clones and misses some; the assay was immunoSEQ multiplex PCR. The sample lists roughly 95,000 clones, under 95% occurring once. The CDR3 totals 16 residues. The specimen was peripheral blood. This rearrangement joins TRBV21-1 to TRBJ2-3; the table's TRBD1 call for D was not verified on the DNA. TRBV21-1 is described as a pseudogene. The sequence derives from a woman aged 45 to 65 in a cohort sampled during active COVID-19. The CDR3, as DNA: TGTGCCAGCAGCACCCTGAGACAGGGGCAGTCAGATACGCAGTATTTT. Its protein is CASSTLRQGQSDTQYF.